This TCR beta chain was profiled in a study of CD8+CD57+ T cells in acquired aplastic anemia. Study-wide context: Isolated CD4+ and CD8+ cells, once sorted, yielded DNA averaging about 3 ug. Sequencing produced an average of around 10 million reads per healthy donor for CD4+ cells.

Points from the study as a whole: Significance was not reached for CD8+ Simpson's diversity between patients and controls. Both patients and controls carried the same twenty-nine CD8+ CDR3 sequences.

Remarks on this clonotype: Its target is unknown.

TCR beta VDJ and CDR3 profiles were obtained from a genomic DNA template. TCRdb called the reads again in MiXCR, with one record for every CDR3 protein. In the table there are hundreds of thousands of distinct CDR3 sequences, approximately 70% of which are singletons. This receptor was identified in a human donor in good health, serving as a control. Sequenced: sorted CD4+, CD8+, or CD8+CD57+ T cells (not recorded which) from PBMCs.

CDR3 sequence reads: CSAGGRSNFYEQFF. The CDR3 nucleotides are TGCAGTGCGGGGGGGCGTTCAAATTTTTATGAGCAGTTCTTC. The chain uses TRBV20-1 and TRBJ2-1; D possibly corresponds to TRBD2 (7 bases). The V end lost 6 bases, the J end lost 8 bases, and 20 bases lay between the germline ends. The CDR3 has 14 amino acids. Looked up from germline, CDR1 is DFQATT and CDR2 is SNEGSKA (reference sequence).